Below are 24 T cell receptor beta chains sequenced from a single sample in a study of blood T cell repertoires in COVID-19. The repertoire was sequenced with immunoSEQ multiplex PCR; TCRdb's copy has only in-frame clones and lacks some. The sample lists roughly 360,000 clones, about 87% occurring once. The sample comprised PBMCs or T cells enriched from blood (not recorded which). The receptors here all came from a man in his thirties or forties who had recovered from COVID-19.

The chain recombines TRBV5-1 with TRBJ1-2; tentatively, D is TRBD1 (6 bases). V lost 4 bases and J lost 1, with 20 bases in between. The CDR3 is made up of 17 amino acids. In germline, CDR1 is SGHRS, CDR2 YFSETQ. The CDR3 nucleotides are TGCGCCAGCAGCCCGAGGGCAGGGGATTACGGTAACTATGGCTACACCTTC. Protein: CASSPRAGDYGNYGYTF.

This chain uses TRBV12-5 with TRBJ1-5, with 8 bases matching TRBD1. The germline CDR1 and CDR2 sequences are LGHNT and FRNRAP. The CDR3 sequence is 18 residues long. Losses at the gene ends were 0 bases for V and 3 bases for J; bases not matched to a gene: 10. In nucleotides, the CDR3 is TGTGCTAGTGGTTTGGTACGAGGACAGGGTTGGAACAATCAGCCCCAGCATTTT. Encoded protein: CASGLVRGQGWNNQPQHF.

CDR3 coding DNA: TGTGCCAGCTCCAGAGGAAGCCTCACCTATTCACCCCTCCACTTT. It translates to CASSRGSLTYSPLHF. This chain joins TRBV6-5 and TRBJ1-6; no firm D call. The ends were cut back, 8 bases at V and 8 bases at J, with 19 bases in the middle. The CDR3 length is 15 residues. CDR1 MNHEY and CDR2 SVGAGI come from the germline V gene.

The V call is TRBV7-9, the J call TRBJ1-1; unclear D gene. CDR1 is SEHNR and CDR2 is FQNEAQ in the germline V gene (reference sequence). This CDR3 contains 15 residues. With 3 bases removed from V and 1 base from J, the gap between germline ends came to 12 bases. Here the CDR3 reads CASSFGSPKNTEAFF. CDR3 bases: TGTGCCAGCAGCTTCGGGTCCCCGAAGAACACTGAAGCTTTCTTT.

Only a few counts were recorded for this clone. This chain joins TRBV10-3 and TRBJ2-3, with 15 nucleotides matching TRBD2. The germline V gene encodes CDR1 ENHRY and CDR2 SYGVKD. This CDR3 has 19 amino acids. The V and J ends lost 6 bases and 0 bases, in that order; junction bases with no gene match: 10. CDR3 amino acids: CAISLGLAGGRSSTDTQYF. The CDR3 bases are TGTGCCATCAGCTTGGGACTAGCGGGGGGACGGTCTAGCACAGATACGCAGTATTTT.

V usage is TRBV7-9 and J usage is TRBJ1-1; D remains unclear. This CDR3 comprises 13 residues. Between the trimmed V and J ends, which lost 4 bases and 2 bases, there was a span of 8 bases. In germline, CDR1 is SEHNR, CDR2 FQNEAQ (reference sequence). This CDR3 reads CASSSGLNTEAFF. The CDR3 bases are TGTGCCAGCAGCTCGGGGTTAAACACTGAAGCTTTCTTT.

V gene TRBV2 combines with J gene TRBJ1-4; weak D call: TRBD1 (6 bases). The CDR3 consists of 18 residues. The germline CDR1 and CDR2 sequences are SNHLY and FYNNEI. V gave up 3 bases and J gave up 5 bases, with 22 bases separating them. For the CDR3, the DNA is TGTGCCAGCAGTGATCTTGCCTTCGTAAGGGGGAAAAATGAAAAACTGTTTTTT. Its protein product is CASSDLAFVRGKNEKLFF.

The DNA of the CDR3 is TGTGCCAGCAGCCAAGGGACAGGGGTAACCTACGAGCAGTACTTC. Its translation is CASSQGTGVTYEQYF. The V call is TRBV6-5, the J call TRBJ2-7; 10 positions agree with TRBD1. With 6 bases clipped from V and 2 bases from J, the junction kept 7 bases outside the gene matches. The CDR3 runs to 15 residues. CDR1 MNHEY and CDR2 SVGAGI come from the germline V gene.

The rearrangement links TRBV9 to TRBJ2-7; tentative D call: TRBD1 (5 bases). The CDR3 is 15 amino acids. Trimming removed 3 bases from V and 1 base from J, with 14 bases in between. CDR1 SGDLS and CDR2 YYNGEE come from the germline V gene. CDR3 DNA: TGTGCCAGCAGCGCCTCGGACACTGCATCCTACGAGCAGTACTTC. It codes for CASSASDTASYEQYF.

This chain uses TRBV19 with TRBJ1-2, with D tentatively TRBD1 (6 bases). The germline CDR1 and CDR2 sequences are LNHDA and SQIVND (reference sequence). The CDR3 runs 12 residues. V gave up 7 bases and J gave up 6 bases, with 12 bases separating them. The CDR3 sequence is CASMNRDHGYTF. The CDR3, as DNA: TGTGCCAGTATGAACAGGGATCATGGCTACACCTTC.

This clone has a single count. The chain couples TRBV7-2 to TRBJ2-7; tentative D call: TRBD1 (6 bases). Germline CDR1 and CDR2: SGHTA and FQGNSA. The CDR3 runs 13 residues. Trimming removed 2 bases from V and 3 bases from J, with 8 bases in between. CDR3 nucleotides: TGTGCCAGCAGCTTAAGCAGGGGCTACGAGCAGTACTTC. Encoded protein: CASSLSRGYEQYF.

The chain combines TRBV27 with TRBJ1-4, with D uncertain. V lost 3 bases and J 0 bases, leaving 5 bases between the germline ends. Germline loops: CDR1 MNHEY, CDR2 SMNVEV (reference sequence). The CDR3 consists of 14 residues. This CDR3 is CASSLEPTNEKLFF. The CDR3 coding sequence is TGTGCCAGCAGTTTGGAGCCAACTAATGAAAAACTGTTTTTT.

This chain links TRBV3-1 (or the pseudogene TRBV3-2) with TRBJ1-5; maybe TRBD1 (6 bases). The CDR3 spans 14 residues. The germline gives CDR1 LGHDT, CDR2 YNNKEL (reference sequence). V was cut by 0 bases and J by 4 bases, with 7 bases left in between. CDR3 amino acids: CASSQDTGNQPQHF. The CDR3 bases are TGTGCCAGCAGCCAAGACACAGGGAATCAGCCCCAGCATTTT.

The CDR3, as DNA: TGTGCCAGTGAACGGGACAGGGGGATCAGAACTGAAGCTTTCTTT. Amino acids: CASERDRGIRTEAFF. The chain links TRBV19 to TRBJ1-1; 11 nucleotides match TRBD1. Trimming cost V 8 bases and J 5 bases; bases outside gene matches: 10. Germline V gene lookup returns CDR1 LNHDA and CDR2 SQIVND (reference sequence). The CDR3 has 15 residues.

The chain uses TRBV7-9 and TRBJ1-1; no clear D. There are 14 residues in the CDR3. V lost 5 bases, J lost 7 bases, and 17 bases lay in between. From germline, CDR1 is SEHNR and CDR2 FQNEAQ (reference sequence). The CDR3 DNA follows: TGTGCCAGCAGCCTATCCCGACGGGAAGATGAAGCTTTCTTT. Translated: CASSLSRREDEAFF.

The J gene is TRBJ1-2, the V gene TRBV5-4, with unresolved D. Germline assignment: CDR1 SGHNT and CDR2 YYREEE (reference sequence). V dropped 3 bases and J dropped 3 bases, with 9 bases sitting between them. The CDR3 totals 13 residues. The CDR3 DNA follows: TGTGCCAGCAGCTCCCCTGTTGACTATGGCTACACCTTC. This sequence encodes CASSSPVDYGYTF.

The chain combines TRBV30 with TRBJ2-1; 10 bases fit TRBD2. The junction had 12 bases not matched to a gene; V was cut back by 3 bases and J by 7 bases. From germline, CDR1 is GTSNPN and CDR2 SVGIG (reference sequence). CDR3 length: 16 amino acids. CDR3 DNA: TGTGCCTGGAGCCGTTTGGCAGCGGGGGGGCTAAATGAGCAGTTCTTC. The encoded protein is CAWSRLAAGGLNEQFF.

V is TRBV5-8 and J is TRBJ2-1; a weak D match, TRBD1 (6 bases). The V end was cut by 2 bases, the J end by 0 bases, with 9 bases between. The CDR3 is 15 amino acids. Germline V gives CDR1 SGHTS, CDR2 YDEGEE. CDR3 region: CASSFGQTSYNEQFF. CDR3 sequence (DNA): TGTGCCAGCAGCTTTGGACAGACCTCCTACAATGAGCAGTTCTTC.

The chain has TRBV25-1 and TRBJ1-6; D might be TRBD1 (5 bases). V was clipped by 4 bases and J by 5 bases, with 12 bases between them. Germline V gene data show CDR1 as MGHDK and CDR2 as SYGVNS. This CDR3 is built from 15 residues. The CDR3 sequence: CASSARDRNNSPLHF. The CDR3 nucleotides are TGTGCCAGCAGTGCTAGAGACAGAAATAATTCACCCCTCCACTTT.

The chain recombines TRBV14 with TRBJ1-2; 7 positions match TRBD1. Germline CDR1 SGHDN, CDR2 FVKESK. The CDR3 is 17 residues long. After removal of 0 bases from V and 0 bases from J, the junction contained 7 bases not matched to a gene. The CDR3 sequence: CASSQERGQAPNYGYTF. The CDR3 region has the DNA TGTGCCAGCAGCCAAGAAAGGGGGCAGGCGCCTAACTATGGCTACACCTTC.

This chain links TRBV12-3 or TRBV12-4 with TRBJ1-1; unclear D gene. The CDR3 runs to 12 residues. V was shortened by 4 bases and J by 10 bases, with 13 bases between the two germline ends. The CDR3 nucleotides read TGTGCCAGCAGTTCGGCAGGTGGAGGAGCTTTCTTT. It specifies CASSSAGGGAFF.

This clone was observed a few times. The chain links TRBV10-3 to TRBJ1-5; D is possibly TRBD1 (6 bases). The CDR3 has 15 residues. The V and J ends lost 0 bases and 4 bases respectively, with 10 bases between them. CDR1 is ENHRY, CDR2 SYGVKD, per germline. The CDR3 sequence is CAISESITGNQPQHF. CDR3 nucleotides: TGTGCCATCAGTGAGTCGATCACAGGGAATCAGCCCCAGCATTTT.

The chain joins TRBV4-1 to TRBJ2-5, with D tentatively TRBD1 (5 bases). The CDR3 loop spans 14 amino acids. Germline loops: CDR1 MGHRA, CDR2 YSYEKL. V lost 0 bases to trimming and J lost 7 bases, with 12 bases between them. The CDR3 DNA follows: TGCGCCAGCAGCCAAGAGTCAGGGATGGGGACCCAGTACTTC. It yields the protein CASSQESGMGTQYF.

This chain joins TRBV4-1 and TRBJ2-5; 8 bases fit TRBD1. CDR1 is MGHRA and CDR2 is YSYEKL in the germline V gene. Trimming removed 0 bases from V and 1 base from J; junction bases left unmatched: 7. The CDR3 is 17 amino acids. CDR3 residues: CASSQEAPGQAQETQYF. CDR3 sequence (DNA): TGCGCCAGCAGCCAAGAGGCTCCGGGACAGGCCCAAGAGACCCAGTACTTC.